This TCR beta chain is from a study of blood T cell repertoires in COVID-19. Turning to the study itself: Italy, Spain and the United States were the sources of the convalescent and acute COVID-19 samples.

V shed 5 bases, J shed 4 bases, and the junction held 5 bases outside the gene matches. From germline, CDR1 is MNHNY and CDR2 SVGAGI (reference sequence). This CDR3 has 14 amino acids. Clones were read by immunoSEQ multiplex PCR, and TCRdb kept only the in-frame ones, dropping some. The sample has around 500,000 clones, 75% to 90% seen once. The specimen sequenced was peripheral blood. The receptor was derived from a human donor in a cohort sampled during active COVID-19. The V call is TRBV6-6, the J call TRBJ2-3; 8 nucleotides align to TRBD2. The CDR3, as DNA: TGTGCCAGCAGTGGGAGCGGGAGCCCAGATACGCAGTATTTT. It is translated as CASSGSGSPDTQYF.